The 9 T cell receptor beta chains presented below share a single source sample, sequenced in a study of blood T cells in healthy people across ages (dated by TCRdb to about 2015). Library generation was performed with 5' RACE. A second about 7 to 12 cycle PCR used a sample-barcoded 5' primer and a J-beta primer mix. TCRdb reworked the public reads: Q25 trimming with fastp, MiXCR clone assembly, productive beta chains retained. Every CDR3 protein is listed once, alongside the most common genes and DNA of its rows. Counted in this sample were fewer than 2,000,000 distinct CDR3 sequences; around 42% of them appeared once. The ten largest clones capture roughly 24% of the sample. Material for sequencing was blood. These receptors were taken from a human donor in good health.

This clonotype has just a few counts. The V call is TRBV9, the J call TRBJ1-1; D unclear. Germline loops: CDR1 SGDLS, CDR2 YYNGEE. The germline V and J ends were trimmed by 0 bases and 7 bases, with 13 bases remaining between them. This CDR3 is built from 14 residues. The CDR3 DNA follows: TGTGCCAGCAGCGTAGGCGGGGTCGGGTTTGAAGCTTTCTTT. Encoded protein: CASSVGGVGFEAFF.

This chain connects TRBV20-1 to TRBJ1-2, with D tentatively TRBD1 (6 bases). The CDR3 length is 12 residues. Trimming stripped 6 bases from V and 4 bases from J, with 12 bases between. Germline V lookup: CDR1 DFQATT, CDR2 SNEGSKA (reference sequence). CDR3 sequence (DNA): TGCAGTGCCCCTGGACAGCCCTATGGCTACACCTTC. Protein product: CSAPGQPYGYTF.

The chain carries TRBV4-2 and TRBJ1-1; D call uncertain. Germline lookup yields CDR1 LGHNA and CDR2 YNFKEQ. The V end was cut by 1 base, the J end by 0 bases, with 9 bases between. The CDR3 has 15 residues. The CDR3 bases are TGTGCCAGCAGCCAAGGAGGAACCATGAACACTGAAGCTTTCTTT. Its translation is CASSQGGTMNTEAFF.

The CDR3 bases are TGTGCCAGCAGCTTAGGCAGGGCGCACCTGAACACTGAAGCTTTCTTT. As protein: CASSLGRAHLNTEAFF. The chain is built from TRBV7-2 and TRBJ1-1; maybe TRBD1 (5 bases). Germline CDR1 reads SGHTA; CDR2 reads FQGNSA. V was clipped by 1 base and J by 0 bases, with 12 bases between them. This CDR3 has 16 residues. Based on the CDR3 plus reference TRBV7-2 and TRBJ1-1, the full variable domain is GAGVSQSPSNKVTEKGKDVELRCDPISGHTALYWYRQSLGQGLEFLIYFQGNSAPDKSGLPSDRFSAERTGGSVSTLTIQRTQQEDSAVYLCASSLGRAHLNTEAFFGQGTRLTVV.

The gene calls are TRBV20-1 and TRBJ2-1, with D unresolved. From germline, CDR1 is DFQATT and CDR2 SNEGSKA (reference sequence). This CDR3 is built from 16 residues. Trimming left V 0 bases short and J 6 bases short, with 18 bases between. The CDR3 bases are TGCAGTGCTAGAGACTACCGGTCCCCGAGGCCCAATGAGCAGTTCTTC. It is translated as CSARDYRSPRPNEQFF.

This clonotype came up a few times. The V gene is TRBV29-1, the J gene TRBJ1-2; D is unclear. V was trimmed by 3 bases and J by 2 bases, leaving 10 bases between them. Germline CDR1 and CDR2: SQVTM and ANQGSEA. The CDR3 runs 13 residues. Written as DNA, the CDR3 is TGCAGCGTTGACGCTCGAGGGAACTATGGCTACACCTTC. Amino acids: CSVDARGNYGYTF.

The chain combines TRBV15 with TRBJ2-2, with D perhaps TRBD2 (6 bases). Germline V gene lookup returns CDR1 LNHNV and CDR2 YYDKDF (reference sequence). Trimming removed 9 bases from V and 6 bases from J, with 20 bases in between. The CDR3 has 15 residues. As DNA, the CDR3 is TGTGCCACTGGACTAACGGGGCTGGGGGCCGGGGAGCTGTTTTTT. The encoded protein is CATGLTGLGAGELFF. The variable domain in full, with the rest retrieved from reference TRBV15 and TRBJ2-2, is DAMVIQNPRYQVTQFGKPVTLSCSQTLNHNVMYWYQQKSSQAPKLLFHYYDKDFNNEADTPDNFQSRRPNTSFCFLDIRSPGLGDTAMYLCATGLTGLGAGELFFGEGSRLTVL.

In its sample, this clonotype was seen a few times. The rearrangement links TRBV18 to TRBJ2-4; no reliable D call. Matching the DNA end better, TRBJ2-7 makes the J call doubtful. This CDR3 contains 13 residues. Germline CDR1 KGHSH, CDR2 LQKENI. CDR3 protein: CASSPQSRYEQYF. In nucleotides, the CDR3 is TGTGCCAGCTCACCCCAATCCCGCTACGAGCAGTACTTC.

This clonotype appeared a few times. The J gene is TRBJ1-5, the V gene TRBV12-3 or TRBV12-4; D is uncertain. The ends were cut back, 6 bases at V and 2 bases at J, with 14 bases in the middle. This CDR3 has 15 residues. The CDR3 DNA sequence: TGTGCCAGCAGGTACCCTTGGAGGGGCAATCAGCCCCAGCATTTT. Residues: CASRYPWRGNQPQHF.